These T cell receptor beta chains were read from a single sample in a study of T-cell reconstitution after alpha-beta-depleted transplantation in children. TCRdb redid the calling of the PCR reads with MiXCR, one entry per CDR3 protein. This table has fewer than 500,000 distinct CDR3 sequences, about 40% appearing once. The sequencing here drew on PBMCs, taken before TCRalphabeta/CD19-depleted stem cell transplant. These receptors originate from a girl aged 2 to 10 with aplastic anemia, due to receive a stem cell transplant. CDR3s include the opening cysteine and the closing phenylalanine or tryptophan. A D gene is named only where the DNA matches it firmly. Expanded clones are given a class, and other clones once, few, many or no size at all.

clone_size,d_call,j_call,v_call,cdr3_nt,cdr3_aa
few,TRBD1,TRBJ2-7,TRBV9,TGTGCCAGCAGCGTTTCCGGGACAGGATCCTACGAGCAGTACTTC,CASSVSGTGSYEQYF
-,-,TRBJ2-7,TRBV7-8,TGTGCCAGCAGCCAATATTCAGGGGTTGACGAGCAGTACTTC,CASSQYSGVDEQYF
-,-,TRBJ2-3,TRBV20-1,TGCAGTGCTAGACGCGCGGGGCTCACAGATACGCAGTATTTT,CSARRAGLTDTQYF
-,TRBD2,TRBJ2-7,TRBV20-1,TGCAGTGCTAGAACTACCGGGACTAACGGAATCGTTAGCTTC,CSARTTGTNGIVSF
-,-,TRBJ1-5,TRBV6-2/TRBV6-3,TGTGCCAGCAGCAAAACCCCGATCCTAACAGGGCAGCCCCAGCATTTT,CASSKTPILTGQPQHF
-,-,TRBJ2-1,TRBV12-3/TRBV12-4,TGTGCCAGCAGCCAACCCTCTGCCTGGGGGCACAATGAGCAGTTCTTC,CASSQPSAWGHNEQFF
many,-,TRBJ1-1,TRBV5-1,TGCGCCAGCAGCGTCCGCAGCCATATGAACACTGAAGCTTTCTTT,CASSVRSHMNTEAFF
-,-,TRBJ2-2,TRBV11-1,TGTGCCAGCAGCTCCTTTATGACCTCCCACAGGGCCACCGGGGAGCTGTTTTTT,CASSSFMTSHRATGELFF
few,-,TRBJ2-1,TRBV20-1,TGCAGTGCTCGGACCCGAAGCTCCTACAATGAGCAGTTCTTC,CSARTRSSYNEQFF
-,TRBD2,TRBJ2-3,TRBV7-2,TGTGCCAGCAGCCCGATTTCAGCGGGAGACCCAGATACGCAGTATTTT,CASSPISAGDPDTQYF
-,TRBD2,TRBJ2-5,TRBV7-9,TGTGCCAGCAGCCCAACAACTAGCGGGGAGAAAGAGACCCAGTACTTC,CASSPTTSGEKETQYF
many,-,TRBJ1-2,TRBV15,TGTGCCACCAGCAGAGATGGCGGCTCGTATGGCTACACCTTC,CATSRDGGSYGYTF
-,-,TRBJ2-6,TRBV3-1,TGTGCCAGCAGCCTAGCGGCGGCTGGGGCCAACGTCCTGACTTTC,CASSLAAAGANVLTF
-,-,TRBJ1-1,TRBV27,TGTGCCAGCAGCCCCCAAAGACAGCTCACTGAAGCTTTCTTT,CASSPQRQLTEAFF
-,TRBD2,TRBJ2-1,TRBV2,TGTGCCAGCAGGACTAGCGGGAATGAGCAGTTCTTC,CASRTSGNEQFF
-,TRBD1,TRBJ2-7,TRBV5-1,TGCGCCAGCAGCCCAACTCCGGGACAGATGGGGTACGAGCAGTACTTC,CASSPTPGQMGYEQYF
many,TRBD2,TRBJ2-1,TRBV5-1,TGCGCCAGCAGCCCCCAGGGCGGGAGGGAATACAATGAGCAGTTCTTC,CASSPQGGREYNEQFF
-,-,TRBJ2-5,TRBV12-3/TRBV12-4,TGTGCCAGCACTCTCTCAGTACAAGAGACCCAGTACTTC,CASTLSVQETQYF
many,TRBD1,TRBJ1-1,TRBV7-9,TGTGCCAGCAGCTTAGCAGCAGGGGGACCCACCACTGAAGCTTTCTTT,CASSLAAGGPTTEAFF
many,-,TRBJ1-3,TRBV5-6,TGTGCCAGCAGCTTGAGCAGTGCAGGAAACACCATATATTTT,CASSLSSAGNTIYF
-,TRBD2,TRBJ2-4,TRBV19,TGTGCCAGTAGTCCCCGGACTAGCGTAACCGACATTCAGTACTTC,CASSPRTSVTDIQYF
-,TRBD2,TRBJ2-3,TRBV20-1,TGCAGTGCTATTACCCCAGCGGGAGTGGATACGCAGTATTTT,CSAITPAGVDTQYF
-,TRBD1,TRBJ1-2,TRBV12-3/TRBV12-4,TGTGCCAGCAGACTCCGGGACAGGGGCTACACCTTC,CASRLRDRGYTF
-,TRBD1,TRBJ2-7,TRBV2,TGTGCCAGCAGGTGGGACAGGGGGCCCTACGAGCAGTACTTC,CASRWDRGPYEQYF
many,-,TRBJ2-3,TRBV20-1,TGCAGTGCTAGAGTTCGGATAGGTAGCACAGATACGCAGTATTTT,CSARVRIGSTDTQYF
few,TRBD2,TRBJ2-1,TRBV28,TGTGCCAGCAGGTCACTAGCGGGAGGGTACCATGAGCAGTTCTTC,CASRSLAGGYHEQFF
many,-,TRBJ2-7,TRBV10-3,TGTGCCATCAAGGGGAAAGACGGCTCCTACGAGCAGTACTTC,CAIKGKDGSYEQYF
-,-,TRBJ1-2,TRBV29-1,TGCAGCGTTGAGGCCAGTAACTATGGCTACACCTTC,CSVEASNYGYTF
-,-,TRBJ2-2,TRBV5-1,TGCGCCAGCAGCAACTCTCGGCAGACGCGGACCGGGGAGCTGTTTTTT,CASSNSRQTRTGELFF
-,-,TRBJ2-7,TRBV28,TGTGCCAGCAGGAGGGCGCCGAACGAGCAGTACTTC,CASRRAPNEQYF
-,-,TRBJ1-1,TRBV12-3/TRBV12-4,TGTGCCAGCAGGATATCCAGGGATGTGACTGAAGCTTTCTTT,CASRISRDVTEAFF
many,-,TRBJ2-5,TRBV4-1,TGCGCCAGCAGCCAAGATCGGAGGGGAGAGACCCAGTACTTC,CASSQDRRGETQYF
many,-,TRBJ2-1,TRBV21-1,TGTGCCAGCATAGGGGGAAATGAGCAGTTCTTC,CASIGGNEQFF
-,-,TRBJ2-1,TRBV11-1,TGTGCCAGCAGCTTAGGAGAGGGGACGGACCGACAGAATGATGAGCAGTTCTTC,CASSLGEGTDRQNDEQFF